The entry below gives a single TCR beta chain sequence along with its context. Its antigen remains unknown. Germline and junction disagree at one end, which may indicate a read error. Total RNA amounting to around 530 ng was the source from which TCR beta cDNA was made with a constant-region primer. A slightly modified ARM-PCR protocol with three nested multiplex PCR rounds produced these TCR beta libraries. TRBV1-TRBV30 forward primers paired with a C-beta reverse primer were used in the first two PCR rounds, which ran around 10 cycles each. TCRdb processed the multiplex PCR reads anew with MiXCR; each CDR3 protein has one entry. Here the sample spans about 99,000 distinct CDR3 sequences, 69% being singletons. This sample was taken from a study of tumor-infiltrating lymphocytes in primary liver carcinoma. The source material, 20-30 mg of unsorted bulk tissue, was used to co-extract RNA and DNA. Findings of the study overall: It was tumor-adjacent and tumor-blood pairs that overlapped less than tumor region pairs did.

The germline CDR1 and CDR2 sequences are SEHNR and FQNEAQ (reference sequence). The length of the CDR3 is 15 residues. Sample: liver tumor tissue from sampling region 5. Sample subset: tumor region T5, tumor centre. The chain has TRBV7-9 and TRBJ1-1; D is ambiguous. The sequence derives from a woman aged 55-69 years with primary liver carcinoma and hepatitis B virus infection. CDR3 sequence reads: CASGLFAAGNTEAFF. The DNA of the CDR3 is TGTGCCAGCGGCTTATTTGCTGCTGGGAACACTGAAGCTTTCTTT.